This TCR beta chain stems from a study of CD8+CD57+ T cells in acquired aplastic anemia. Study-level background: Sorted cells (CD4+ and CD8+) yielded DNA amounts that averaged around 3.5 ug. Study results and caveats: It was found that almost 30 CD8+ CDR3 sequences were shared between patients and controls.

Per germline, CDR1 LNHDA and CDR2 SQIVND (reference sequence). With 7 bases removed from V and 4 bases from J, the gap between germline ends came to 10 bases. The CDR3 length is 13 residues. This clonotype was picked up one time. Its specificity is not known. CD8+CD57+ cell expansion, shown by flow cytometry, had occurred in the patients selected for sequencing. With no exception, the patients had severe acquired aplastic anemia. Patients had undergone no therapy by the time their blood was sampled. Genomic DNA served as template for TCR beta VDJ and CDR3 profiling. TCRdb reprocessed the reads via MiXCR and lists one record per CDR3 protein. In the table there are 150,000 to 200,000 distinct CDR3 sequences, over 40% of which are singletons.

V gene TRBV19 combines with J gene TRBJ2-2, with D hard to call. The TCR was taken from a human donor with aplastic anemia. Sequenced sample: sorted CD4+, CD8+, or CD8+CD57+ T cells (not recorded which) from PBMCs. CDR3 DNA: TGTGCCAGTACTTTACAGAGCACCGGGGAGCTGTTTTTT. This gives the protein CASTLQSTGELFF. Full variable domain (outside the CDR3, taken from reference TRBV19 and TRBJ2-2): DGGITQSPKYLFRKEGQNVTLSCEQNLNHDAMYWYRQDPGQGLRLIYYSQIVNDFQKGDIAEGYSVSREKKESFPLTVTSAQKNPTAFYLCASTLQSTGELFFGEGSRLTVL.